This T cell receptor beta chain derives from a study of blood T cells in healthy people across ages. Study outcomes and limitations: Unknown CMV status may confound age-related changes in expanded clones.

The study recruited healthy Caucasian donors from Russia who were aged about 6 to 90. This clonotype was found a few times. Antigen: not known. Primed by a sample-barcoded 5' primer and a J-beta primer mix, a second PCR proceeded for about 6 to 12 cycles. TCRdb analysed the 5' RACE reads with MiXCR anew, one entry per CDR3 protein. The repertoire holds almost 1 million distinct CDR3 sequences, with roughly 50% as singletons. The V and J ends lost 5 bases and 2 bases, in that order; junction bases with no gene match: 10. The CDR3 spans 16 residues. The chain combines TRBV12-3 or TRBV12-4 with TRBJ2-7; 9 nucleotides line up with TRBD2. Material for sequencing was blood. The receptor's source is a woman aged 60-70 years in good health. CDR3 bases: TGTGCCAGCAGTCCTCGGGGCGGGGGGGACACCTACGAGCAGTACTTC. It specifies CASSPRGGGDTYEQYF.